This TCR beta chain was sequenced during a study of T cell repertoires and HLA-DP antigens. TCRdb's copy holds only in-frame clones and misses some; the assay was immunoSEQ multiplex PCR. Of fewer than 75,000 clones listed, around four fifths are singletons. The germline CDR1 and CDR2 sequences are MNHNY and SVGAGI (reference sequence). Trimming removed 7 bases from V and 3 bases from J, with 13 bases in between. The CDR3 loop spans 14 amino acids. Comments on this clone: Its antigen is unknown.

J is TRBJ1-3 and V is TRBV6-6; tentatively, D is TRBD1 (6 bases). This clonotype was sampled from a man aged 60-69 years in good health and CMV-seronegative. Sequenced material: CD4+ T cells from PBMCs. In DNA, the CDR3 is TGTGCCAGCATAGAGGGGGGGTATGGAAACACCATATATTTT. It codes for CASIEGGYGNTIYF.